This TCR beta chain comes out of a study of blood T cell repertoires in COVID-19. About the research overall: Both acute and convalescent COVID-19 samples were obtained from the United States, Italy and Spain. Nucleic acid was either cDNA or gDNA, and it came from T cells, B-cell-depleted T cells, or PBMCs.

Patients from Seattle were sampled longitudinally, starting during active infection. Profiled with immunoSEQ multiplex PCR; TCRdb holds only in-frame clones, not every one. The data show around 200,000 clones, with approximately 83% seen just once and over 6.5% held by the top ten. This CDR3 comprises 15 residues. Per the germline V gene, CDR1 is MNHEY and CDR2 is SMNVEV (reference sequence). V lost 3 bases and J 0 bases, leaving 8 bases between the germline ends. The chain joins TRBV27 to TRBJ1-4; unclear D gene. The TCR was taken from a woman aged 35 to 49 with COVID-19, enrolled during active disease. Input material: peripheral blood. Here the CDR3 DNA reads TGTGCCAGCAGTTTGTTGAGGGCAACTAATGAAAAACTGTTTTTT. Its protein product is CASSLLRATNEKLFF.